This T cell receptor beta chain was found in a study of T cell responses to AZD1222 COVID-19 vaccine. Worth noting for this clone: The antigen is undetermined.

The assay was immunoSEQ multiplex PCR, and TCRdb's table has in-frame clones only and misses some. The repertoire holds about 70,000 clones, with 65% to 85% as singletons. The CDR3 runs to 14 residues. The germline gives CDR1 LGHDT, CDR2 YNNKEL (reference sequence). Trimming left V 4 bases short and J 5 bases short, with 14 bases between. Findings and caveats of the study: Repertoires were sampled only after the peak T cell response. There were vaccine-associated CD4 TCRs across spike, dominant at 160-218 and 743-854.

The V gene is TRBV3-1 (or the pseudogene TRBV3-2), the J gene TRBJ1-1; D not resolved. The source was peripheral blood, collected on day 0 of AZD1222 vaccination. This sequence was found in an adult in good health. Here the CDR3 DNA reads TGTGCCAGCAGCCCTTGGACGGCGGGGACTGAAGCTTTCTTT. Translating it yields CASSPWTAGTEAFF.